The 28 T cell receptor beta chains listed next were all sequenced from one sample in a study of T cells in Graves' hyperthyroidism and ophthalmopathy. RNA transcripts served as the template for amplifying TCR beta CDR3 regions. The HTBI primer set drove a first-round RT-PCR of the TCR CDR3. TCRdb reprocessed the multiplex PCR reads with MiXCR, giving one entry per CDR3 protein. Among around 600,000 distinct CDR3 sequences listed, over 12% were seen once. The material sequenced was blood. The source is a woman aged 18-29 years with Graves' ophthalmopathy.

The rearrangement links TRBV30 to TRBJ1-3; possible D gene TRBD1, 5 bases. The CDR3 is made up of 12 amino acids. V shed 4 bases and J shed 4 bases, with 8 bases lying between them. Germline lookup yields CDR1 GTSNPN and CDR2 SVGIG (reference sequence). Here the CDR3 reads CAWTGLGNTIYF. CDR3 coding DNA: TGTGCCTGGACAGGGCTCGGAAACACCATATATTTT.

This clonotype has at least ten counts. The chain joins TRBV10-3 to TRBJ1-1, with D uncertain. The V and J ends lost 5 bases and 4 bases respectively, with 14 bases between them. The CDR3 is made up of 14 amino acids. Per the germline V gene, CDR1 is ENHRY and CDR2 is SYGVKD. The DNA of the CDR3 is TGTGCCATCAGTACTCAACCAAGTCCCACTGAAGCTTTCTTT. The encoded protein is CAISTQPSPTEAFF.

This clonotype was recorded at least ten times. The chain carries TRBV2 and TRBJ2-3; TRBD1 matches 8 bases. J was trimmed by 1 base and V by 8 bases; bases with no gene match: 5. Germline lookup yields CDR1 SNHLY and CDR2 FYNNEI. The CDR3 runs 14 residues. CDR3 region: CASGQDRGTDTQYF. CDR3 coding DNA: TGTGCCAGCGGGCAGGACAGGGGCACAGATACGCAGTATTTT. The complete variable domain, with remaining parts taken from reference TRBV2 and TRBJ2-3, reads EPEVTQTPSHQVTQMGQEVILRCVPISNHLYFYWYRQILGQKVEFLVSFYNNEISEKSEIFDDQFSVERPDGSNFTLKIRSTKLEDSAMYFCASGQDRGTDTQYFGPGTRLTVL.

CDR3 protein: CASSPAGENIQFF. The CDR3 DNA follows: TGTGCCAGCAGCCCGGCGGGAGAAAACATTCAGTTCTTC. This chain uses TRBV6-1 with TRBJ2-4; 7 bases line up with TRBD2. The J call is in doubt because the DNA end fits TRBJ2-1 better. The CDR3 covers 13 residues. Germline lookup yields CDR1 MNHNS and CDR2 SASEGT.

The CDR3 coding sequence is TGTGCCAGCAGCTACGGGACTAGCGGGGGGGGAGATACGCAGTATTTT. Translating gives CASSYGTSGGGDTQYF. The chain is built from TRBV7-9 and TRBJ2-3; TRBD2 aligns across 16 bases. Germline CDR1 and CDR2: SEHNR and FQNEAQ (reference sequence). The CDR3 loop spans 16 amino acids. With 4 bases clipped from V and 5 bases from J, the junction kept 3 bases outside the gene matches.

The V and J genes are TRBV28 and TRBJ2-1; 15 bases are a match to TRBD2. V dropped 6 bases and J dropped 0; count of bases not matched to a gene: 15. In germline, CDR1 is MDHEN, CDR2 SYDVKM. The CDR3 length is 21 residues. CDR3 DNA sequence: TGTGCCAGCAGCCTCGACCTGGGACTAGCGGGAGGCCGAGGCTCCTACAATGAGCAGTTCTTC. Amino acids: CASSLDLGLAGGRGSYNEQFF. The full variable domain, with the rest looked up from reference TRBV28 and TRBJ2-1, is DVKVTQSSRYLVKRTGEKVFLECVQDMDHENMFWYRQDPGLGLRLIYFSYDVKMKEKGDIPEGYSVSREKKERFSLILESASTNQTSMYLCASSLDLGLAGGRGSYNEQFFGPGTRLTVL.

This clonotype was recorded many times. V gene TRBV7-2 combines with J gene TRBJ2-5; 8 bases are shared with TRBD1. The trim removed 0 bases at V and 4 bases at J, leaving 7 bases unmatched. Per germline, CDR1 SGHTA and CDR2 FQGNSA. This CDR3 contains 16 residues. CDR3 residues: CASSLAGRGQGETQYF. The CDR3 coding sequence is TGTGCCAGCAGCTTAGCGGGCAGGGGGCAGGGAGAGACCCAGTACTTC.

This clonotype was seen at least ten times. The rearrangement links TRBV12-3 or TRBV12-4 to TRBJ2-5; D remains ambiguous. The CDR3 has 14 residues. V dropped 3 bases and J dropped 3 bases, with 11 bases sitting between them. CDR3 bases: TGTGCCAGCAGTTTCGACGGTTTCAAAGAGACCCAGTACTTC. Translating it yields CASSFDGFKETQYF.

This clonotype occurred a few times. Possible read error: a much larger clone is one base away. The CDR3 reads CASSFQELAEAFF. The CDR3, as DNA: TGTGCCAGCAGCTTCCAGGAATTAGCTGAAGCTTTCTTT. The gene calls are TRBV7-9 and TRBJ1-1; D call uncertain. Germline V gene data show CDR1 as SEHNR and CDR2 as FQNEAQ (reference sequence). Trimming left V 3 bases short and J 6 bases short, with 11 bases between. The CDR3 is 13 amino acids.

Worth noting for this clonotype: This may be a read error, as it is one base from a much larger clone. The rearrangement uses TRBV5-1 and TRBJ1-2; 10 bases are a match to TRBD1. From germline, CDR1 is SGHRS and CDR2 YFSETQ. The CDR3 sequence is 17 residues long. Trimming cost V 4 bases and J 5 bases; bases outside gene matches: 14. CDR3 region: CASSAYGQTGGLYGYTF. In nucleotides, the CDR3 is TGCGCCAGCAGCGCCTACGGACAGACAGGGGGCTTGTATGGCTACACCTTC.

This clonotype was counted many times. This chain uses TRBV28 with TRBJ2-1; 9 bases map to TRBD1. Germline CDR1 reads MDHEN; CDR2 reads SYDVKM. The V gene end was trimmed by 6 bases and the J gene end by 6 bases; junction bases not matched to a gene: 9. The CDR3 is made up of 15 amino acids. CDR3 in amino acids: CASSPGTGNRNEQFF. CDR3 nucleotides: TGTGCCAGCAGCCCCGGGACAGGGAATCGCAATGAGCAGTTCTTC.

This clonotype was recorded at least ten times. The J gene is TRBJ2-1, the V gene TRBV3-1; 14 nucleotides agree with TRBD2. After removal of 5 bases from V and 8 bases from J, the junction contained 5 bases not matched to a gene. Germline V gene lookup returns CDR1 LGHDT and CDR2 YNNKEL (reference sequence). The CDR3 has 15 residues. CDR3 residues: CASSSRLAGGHEQFF. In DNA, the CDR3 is TGTGCCAGCAGCTCTAGACTAGCGGGAGGGCATGAGCAGTTCTTC.

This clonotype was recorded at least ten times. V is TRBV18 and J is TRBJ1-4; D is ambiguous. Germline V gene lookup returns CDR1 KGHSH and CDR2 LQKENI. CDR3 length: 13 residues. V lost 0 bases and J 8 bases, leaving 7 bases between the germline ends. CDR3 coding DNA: TGTGCCAGCTCACCACCGGTGAAAGAAAAACTGTTTTTT. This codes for CASSPPVKEKLFF.

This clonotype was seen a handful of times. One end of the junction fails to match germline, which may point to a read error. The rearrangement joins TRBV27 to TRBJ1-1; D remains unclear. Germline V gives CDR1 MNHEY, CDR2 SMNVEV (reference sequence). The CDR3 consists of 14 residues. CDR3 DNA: TGTGCCAGCGGTTTGCATCGGGATCACACTGAAGCTTTCTTT. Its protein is CASGLHRDHTEAFF.

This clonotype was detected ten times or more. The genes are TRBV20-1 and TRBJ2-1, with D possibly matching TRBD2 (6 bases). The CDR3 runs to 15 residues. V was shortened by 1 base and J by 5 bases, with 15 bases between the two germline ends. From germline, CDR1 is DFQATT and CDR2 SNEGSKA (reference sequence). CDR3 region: CSARGNSGHDNEQFF. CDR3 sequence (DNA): TGCAGTGCTAGAGGTAATAGCGGCCACGACAATGAGCAGTTCTTC.

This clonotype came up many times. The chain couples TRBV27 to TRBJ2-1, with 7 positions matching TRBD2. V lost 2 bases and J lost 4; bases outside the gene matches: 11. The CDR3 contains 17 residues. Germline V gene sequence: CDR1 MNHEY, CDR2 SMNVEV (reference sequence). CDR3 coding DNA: TGTGCCAGCAGTTTACTCCGAGGGAGCGGGATATACAATGAGCAGTTCTTC. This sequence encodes CASSLLRGSGIYNEQFF.

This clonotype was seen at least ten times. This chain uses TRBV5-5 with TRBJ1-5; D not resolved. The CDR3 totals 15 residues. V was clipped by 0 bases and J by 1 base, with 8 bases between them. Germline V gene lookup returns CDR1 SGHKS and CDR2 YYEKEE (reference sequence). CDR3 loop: CASSLGVQSNQPQHF. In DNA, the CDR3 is TGTGCCAGCAGCTTGGGGGTACAGAGCAATCAGCCCCAGCATTTT.

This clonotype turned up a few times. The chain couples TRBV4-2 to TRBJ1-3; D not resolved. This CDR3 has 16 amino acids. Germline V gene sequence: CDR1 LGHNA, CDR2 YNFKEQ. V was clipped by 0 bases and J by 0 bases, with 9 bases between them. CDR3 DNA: TGTGCCAGCAGCCAAGAGGGAGGTACCTCTGGAAACACCATATATTTT. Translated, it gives CASSQEGGTSGNTIYF.

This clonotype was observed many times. The CDR3 region is CASSESPGAIITDTQYF. The DNA of the CDR3 is TGTGCCAGCAGTGAATCCCCGGGGGCAATCATCACAGATACGCAGTATTTT. The gene calls are TRBV6-1 and TRBJ2-3, with D possibly being TRBD1 or TRBD2 (6 bases each). Germline V gene lookup returns CDR1 MNHNS and CDR2 SASEGT. There are 17 residues in the CDR3. Trimming left V 2 bases short and J 2 bases short, with 17 bases between.

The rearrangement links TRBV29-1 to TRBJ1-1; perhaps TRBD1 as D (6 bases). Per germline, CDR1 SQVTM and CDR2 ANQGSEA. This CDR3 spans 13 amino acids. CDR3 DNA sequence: TGCAGGAGATGGACAGATATGAACACTGAAGCTTTCTTT. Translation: CRRWTDMNTEAFF.

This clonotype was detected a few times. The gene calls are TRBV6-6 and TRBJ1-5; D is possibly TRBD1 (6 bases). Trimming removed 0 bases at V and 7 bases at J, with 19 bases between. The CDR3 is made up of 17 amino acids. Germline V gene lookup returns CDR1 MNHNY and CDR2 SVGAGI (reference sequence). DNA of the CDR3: TGTGCCAGCAGTTACTCGTCCCGGGCCTTAGGGGGGCAGCCCCAGCATTTT. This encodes CASSYSSRALGGQPQHF.

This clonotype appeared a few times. The CDR3 coding sequence is TGTGCCAGCAGCCGGACCCCCCCTTACACAGATACGCAGTATTTT. Its protein product is CASSRTPPYTDTQYF. The rearrangement joins TRBV5-8 to TRBJ2-3; the D is unclear. The germline V and J ends were trimmed by 4 bases and 2 bases, with 14 bases remaining between them. CDR1 and CDR2 (germline): SGHTS, YDEGEE. The CDR3 length is 15 residues.

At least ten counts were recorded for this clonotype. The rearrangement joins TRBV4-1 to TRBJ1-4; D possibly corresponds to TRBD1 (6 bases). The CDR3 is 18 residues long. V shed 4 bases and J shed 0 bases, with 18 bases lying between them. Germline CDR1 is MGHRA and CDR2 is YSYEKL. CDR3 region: CASSPGGYGGPTNEKLFF. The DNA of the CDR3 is TGCGCCAGCAGCCCTGGGGGGTACGGGGGGCCAACTAATGAAAAACTGTTTTTT.

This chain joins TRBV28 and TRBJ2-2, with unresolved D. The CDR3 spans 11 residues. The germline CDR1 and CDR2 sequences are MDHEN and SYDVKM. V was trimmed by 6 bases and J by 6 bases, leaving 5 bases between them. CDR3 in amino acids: CASSPAGELFF. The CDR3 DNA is TGTGCCAGCAGCCCAGCCGGGGAGCTGTTTTTT.

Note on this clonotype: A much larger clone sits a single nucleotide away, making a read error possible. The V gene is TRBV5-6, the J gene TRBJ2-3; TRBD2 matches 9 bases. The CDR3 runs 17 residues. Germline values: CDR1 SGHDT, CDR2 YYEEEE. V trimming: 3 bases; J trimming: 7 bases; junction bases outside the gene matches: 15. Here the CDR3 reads CASSYYLRLAVANTQYF. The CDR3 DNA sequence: TGTGCCAGCAGCTACTATTTGCGACTAGCGGTCGCGAATACGCAGTATTTT.

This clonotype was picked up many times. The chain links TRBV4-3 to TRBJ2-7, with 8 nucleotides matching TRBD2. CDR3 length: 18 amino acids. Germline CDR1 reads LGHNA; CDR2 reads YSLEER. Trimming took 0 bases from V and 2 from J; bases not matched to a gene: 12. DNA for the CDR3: TGCGCCAGCAGCCAAGAAAGATGGGGCGGGAGGAGGACCTACGAGCAGTACTTC. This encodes CASSQERWGGRRTYEQYF.

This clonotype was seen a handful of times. The CDR3 DNA follows: TGCAGTGCTGTTCCGTTGGGGGGGAGCACAGATACGCAGTATTTT. Its translation: CSAVPLGGSTDTQYF. The gene calls are TRBV20-1 and TRBJ2-3, with 7 bases lining up with TRBD2. Germline V gene data show CDR1 as DFQATT and CDR2 as SNEGSKA (reference sequence). The CDR3 extends over 15 amino acids. The junction had 8 bases not matched to a gene; V was cut back by 5 bases and J by 0 bases.

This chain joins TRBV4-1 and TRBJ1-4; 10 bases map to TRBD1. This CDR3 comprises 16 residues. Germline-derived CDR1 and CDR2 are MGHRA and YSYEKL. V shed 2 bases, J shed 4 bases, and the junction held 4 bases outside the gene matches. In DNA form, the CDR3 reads TGCGCCAGCAGCCAAATGGGACAGGGGCTTAATGAAAAACTGTTTTTT. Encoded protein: CASSQMGQGLNEKLFF.